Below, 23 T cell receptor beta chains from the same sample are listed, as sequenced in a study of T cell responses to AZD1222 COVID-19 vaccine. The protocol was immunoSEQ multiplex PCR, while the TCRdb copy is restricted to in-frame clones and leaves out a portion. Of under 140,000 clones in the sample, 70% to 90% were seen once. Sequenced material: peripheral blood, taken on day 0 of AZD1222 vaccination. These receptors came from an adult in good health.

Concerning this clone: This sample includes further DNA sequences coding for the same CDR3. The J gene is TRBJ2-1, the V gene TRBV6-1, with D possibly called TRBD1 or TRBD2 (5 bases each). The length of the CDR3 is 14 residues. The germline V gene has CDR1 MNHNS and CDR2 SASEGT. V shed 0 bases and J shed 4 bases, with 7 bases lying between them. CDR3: CASSEAGPYNEQFF. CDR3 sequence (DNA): TGTGCCAGCAGTGAAGCGGGACCGTACAATGAGCAGTTCTTC.

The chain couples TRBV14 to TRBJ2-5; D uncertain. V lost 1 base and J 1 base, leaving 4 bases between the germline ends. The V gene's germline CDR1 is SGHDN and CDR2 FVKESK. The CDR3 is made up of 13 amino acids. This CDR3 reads CASSQGPQETQYF. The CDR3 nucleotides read TGTGCCAGCAGCCAAGGTCCCCAAGAGACCCAGTACTTC.

The CDR3 DNA is TGTGCCAGCTCACTCTCGGGACTAGCGGGGGAGCGGAGGGGGAATGAGCAGTTCTTC. Translated, it gives CASSLSGLAGERRGNEQFF. The rearrangement links TRBV18 to TRBJ2-1; TRBD2 aligns across 14 bases. The junction had 15 bases not matched to a gene; V was cut back by 4 bases and J by 7 bases. The CDR3 is 19 residues long. The germline V gene encodes CDR1 KGHSH and CDR2 LQKENI.

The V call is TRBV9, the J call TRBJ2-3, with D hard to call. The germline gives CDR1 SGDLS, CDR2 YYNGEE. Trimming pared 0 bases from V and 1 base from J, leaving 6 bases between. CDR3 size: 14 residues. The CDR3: CASSVVQRTDTQYF. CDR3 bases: TGTGCCAGCAGCGTAGTACAGCGCACAGATACGCAGTATTTT.

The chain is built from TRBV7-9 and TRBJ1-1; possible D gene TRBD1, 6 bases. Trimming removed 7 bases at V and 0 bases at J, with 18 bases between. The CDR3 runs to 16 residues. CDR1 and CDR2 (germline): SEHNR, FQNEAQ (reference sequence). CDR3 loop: CASNPRQAGMNTEAFF. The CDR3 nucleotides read TGTGCCAGCAACCCTCGACAGGCAGGCATGAACACTGAAGCTTTCTTT.

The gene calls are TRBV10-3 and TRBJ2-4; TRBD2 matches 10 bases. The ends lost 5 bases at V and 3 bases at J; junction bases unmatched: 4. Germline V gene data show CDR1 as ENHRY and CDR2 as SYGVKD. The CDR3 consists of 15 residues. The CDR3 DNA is TGTGCCATCAGTCCGAGCGGGGGGGGCAAAAACATTCAGTACTTC. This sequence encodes CAISPSGGGKNIQYF.

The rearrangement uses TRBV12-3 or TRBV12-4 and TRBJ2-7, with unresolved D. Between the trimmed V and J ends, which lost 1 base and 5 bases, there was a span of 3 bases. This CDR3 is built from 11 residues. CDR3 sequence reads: CASSLGNEQYF. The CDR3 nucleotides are TGTGCCAGCAGTTTAGGCAACGAGCAGTACTTC.

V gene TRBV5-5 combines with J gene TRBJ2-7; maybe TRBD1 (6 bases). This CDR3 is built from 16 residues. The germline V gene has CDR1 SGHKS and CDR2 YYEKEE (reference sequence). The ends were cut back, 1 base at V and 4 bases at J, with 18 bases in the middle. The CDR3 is CASSLSPTGTPYEQYF. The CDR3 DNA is TGTGCCAGCAGCTTGAGCCCGACCGGGACACCTTACGAGCAGTACTTC.

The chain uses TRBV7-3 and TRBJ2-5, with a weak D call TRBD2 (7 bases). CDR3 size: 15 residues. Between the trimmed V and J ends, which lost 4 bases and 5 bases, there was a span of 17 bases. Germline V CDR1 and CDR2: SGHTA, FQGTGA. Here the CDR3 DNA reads TGTGCCAGCAGCTCTGCGGGGGCCCCCCGGGAGACCCAGTACTTC. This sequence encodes CASSSAGAPRETQYF.

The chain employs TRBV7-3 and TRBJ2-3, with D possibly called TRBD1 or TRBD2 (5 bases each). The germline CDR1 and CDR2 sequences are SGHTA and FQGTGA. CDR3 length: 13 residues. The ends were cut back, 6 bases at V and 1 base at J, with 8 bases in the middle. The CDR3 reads CASSRGGTDTQYF. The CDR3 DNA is TGTGCCAGCAGTAGGGGAGGCACAGATACGCAGTATTTT.

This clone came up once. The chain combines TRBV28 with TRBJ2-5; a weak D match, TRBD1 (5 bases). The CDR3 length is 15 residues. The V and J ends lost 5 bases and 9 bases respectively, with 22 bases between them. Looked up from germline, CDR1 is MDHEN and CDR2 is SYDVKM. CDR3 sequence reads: CASSPKPTGFMAQYF. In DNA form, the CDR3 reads TGTGCCAGCAGTCCTAAACCTACAGGATTCATGGCCCAGTACTTC. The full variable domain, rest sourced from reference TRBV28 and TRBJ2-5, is DVKVTQSSRYLVKRTGEKVFLECVQDMDHENMFWYRQDPGLGLRLIYFSYDVKMKEKGDIPEGYSVSREKKERFSLILESASTNQTSMYLCASSPKPTGFMAQYFGPGTRLLVL.

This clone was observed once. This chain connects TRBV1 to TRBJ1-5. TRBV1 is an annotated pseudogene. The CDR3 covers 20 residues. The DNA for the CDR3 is TGCACCAGCAGCCAAGCGGAGGGTCAGGGGCCTGTTAATAGCAATCAGCCCCAGCATTTT. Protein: CTSSQAEGQGPVNSNQPQHF.

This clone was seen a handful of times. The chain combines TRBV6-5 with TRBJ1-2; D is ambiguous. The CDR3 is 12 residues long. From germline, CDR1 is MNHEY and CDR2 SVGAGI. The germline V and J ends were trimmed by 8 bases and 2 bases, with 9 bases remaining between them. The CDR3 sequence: CASFPRNYGYTF. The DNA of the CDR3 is TGTGCCAGCTTTCCTCGAAACTATGGCTACACCTTC.

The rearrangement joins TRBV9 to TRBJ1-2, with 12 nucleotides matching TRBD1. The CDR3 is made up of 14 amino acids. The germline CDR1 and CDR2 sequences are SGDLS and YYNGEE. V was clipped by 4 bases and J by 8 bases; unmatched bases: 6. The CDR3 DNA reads TGTGCCAGCAGCTCGGGACAGGGGGCAAGGGGCTACACCTTC. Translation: CASSSGQGARGYTF.

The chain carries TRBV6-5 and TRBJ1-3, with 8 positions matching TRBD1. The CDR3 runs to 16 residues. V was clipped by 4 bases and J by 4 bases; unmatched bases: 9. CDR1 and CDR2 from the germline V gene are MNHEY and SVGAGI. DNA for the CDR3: TGTGCCAGCAGTTTCGGGACAGGTCTCTCCGGAAACACCATATATTTT. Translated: CASSFGTGLSGNTIYF.

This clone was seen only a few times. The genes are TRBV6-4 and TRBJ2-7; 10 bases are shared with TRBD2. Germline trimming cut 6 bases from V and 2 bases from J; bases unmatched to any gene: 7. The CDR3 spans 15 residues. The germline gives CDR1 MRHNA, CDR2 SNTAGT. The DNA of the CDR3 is TGTGCCAGCAGGTCCGGACTAGCGGATACCTACGAGCAGTACTTC. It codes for CASRSGLADTYEQYF.

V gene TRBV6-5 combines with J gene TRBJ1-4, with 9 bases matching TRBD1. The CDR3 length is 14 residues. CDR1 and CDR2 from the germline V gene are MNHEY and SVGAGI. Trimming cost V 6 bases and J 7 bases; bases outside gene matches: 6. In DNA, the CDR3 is TGTGCCAGCAGCCCACAGGGGGCGGGTGAAAAACTGTTTTTT. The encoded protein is CASSPQGAGEKLFF.

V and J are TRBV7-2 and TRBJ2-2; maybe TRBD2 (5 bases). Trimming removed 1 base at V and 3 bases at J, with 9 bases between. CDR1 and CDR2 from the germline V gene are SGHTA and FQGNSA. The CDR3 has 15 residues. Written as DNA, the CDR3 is TGTGCCAGCAGCTTAGTCCTAGCCTACACCGGGGAGCTGTTTTTT. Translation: CASSLVLAYTGELFF. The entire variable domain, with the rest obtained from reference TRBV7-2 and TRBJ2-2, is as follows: GAGVSQSPSNKVTEKGKDVELRCDPISGHTALYWYRQSLGQGLEFLIYFQGNSAPDKSGLPSDRFSAERTGGSVSTLTIQRTQQEDSAVYLCASSLVLAYTGELFFGEGSRLTVL.

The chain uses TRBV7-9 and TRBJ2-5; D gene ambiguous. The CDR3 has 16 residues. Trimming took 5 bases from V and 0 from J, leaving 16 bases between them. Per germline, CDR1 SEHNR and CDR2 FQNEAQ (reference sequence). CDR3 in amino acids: CASSPNGLGYQETQYF. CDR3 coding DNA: TGTGCCAGCAGCCCTAACGGGTTGGGTTACCAAGAGACCCAGTACTTC.

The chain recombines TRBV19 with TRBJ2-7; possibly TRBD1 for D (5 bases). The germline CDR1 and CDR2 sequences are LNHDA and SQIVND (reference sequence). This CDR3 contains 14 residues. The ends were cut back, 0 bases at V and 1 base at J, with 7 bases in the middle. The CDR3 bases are TGTGCCAGTAGTATAGAACAGGCATCCTACGAGCAGTACTTC. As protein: CASSIEQASYEQYF.

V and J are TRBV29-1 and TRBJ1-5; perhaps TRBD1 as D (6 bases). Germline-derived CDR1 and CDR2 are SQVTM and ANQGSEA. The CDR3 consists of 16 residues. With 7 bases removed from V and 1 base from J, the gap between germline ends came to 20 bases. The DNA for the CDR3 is TGCAGCGGAGGCGGTAGGAGCGGGGGCAGCAATCAGCCCCAGCATTTT. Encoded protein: CSGGGRSGGSNQPQHF.

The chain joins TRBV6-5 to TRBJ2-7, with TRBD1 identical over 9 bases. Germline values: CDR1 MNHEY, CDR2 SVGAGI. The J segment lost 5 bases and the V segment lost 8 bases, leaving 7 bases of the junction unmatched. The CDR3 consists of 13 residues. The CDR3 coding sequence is TGTGCCAGCGGAAGGGACAGGGTACACGAGCAGTACTTC. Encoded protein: CASGRDRVHEQYF.

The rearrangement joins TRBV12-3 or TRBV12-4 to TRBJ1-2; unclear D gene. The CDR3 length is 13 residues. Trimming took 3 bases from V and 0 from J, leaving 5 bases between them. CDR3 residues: CASSFRSNYGYTF. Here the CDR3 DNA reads TGTGCCAGCAGTTTTAGGTCTAACTATGGCTACACCTTC.